Sequencing of this T cell receptor (beta chain) was carried out in a study of CD8+ T cells in alopecia areata. Looking at the study overall: Treatment comprised oral tofacitinib, 5 to 10 mg twice daily, in treated patients. Study observations and caveats: Persistence during tofacitinib was seen for many expanded lesional clones in scalp and blood. Association of baseline CD8+ expansion with response is uncertain owing to one nonresponder.

Reverse transcribed after extraction, RNA yielded cDNA as the sequencing template. TCRdb's copy holds only in-frame clones and misses some; the assay was immunoSEQ multiplex PCR. The sample lists roughly 230,000 clones; 40% to 45% were seen once. Trimming stripped 2 bases from V and 6 bases from J, with 2 bases between. The CDR3 loop spans 11 amino acids. CDR1 and CDR2 from the germline V gene are MDHEN and SYDVKM. Regarding treatment: oral pan-JAK inhibitor, 5-10 mg twice daily. Sorting separated CD4+ and CD8+ T cells out of PBMCs. This clone was seen more than once but under ten times. What it binds is not known.

The chain uses TRBV28 and TRBJ1-5; D gene unclear. This TCR derives from a human donor with alopecia areata. The sample in question was CD4+ T cells sorted from blood, obtained at roughly week 36, from a patient treated with tofacitinib. For the CDR3, the DNA is TGTGCCAGCAGTTTAAGTCAGCCCCAGCATTTT. Its protein is CASSLSQPQHF. The full variable domain, with the rest looked up from reference TRBV28 and TRBJ1-5, is DVKVTQSSRYLVKRTGEKVFLECVQDMDHENMFWYRQDPGLGLRLIYFSYDVKMKEKGDIPEGYSVSREKKERFSLILESASTNQTSMYLCASSLSQPQHFGDGTRLSIL.